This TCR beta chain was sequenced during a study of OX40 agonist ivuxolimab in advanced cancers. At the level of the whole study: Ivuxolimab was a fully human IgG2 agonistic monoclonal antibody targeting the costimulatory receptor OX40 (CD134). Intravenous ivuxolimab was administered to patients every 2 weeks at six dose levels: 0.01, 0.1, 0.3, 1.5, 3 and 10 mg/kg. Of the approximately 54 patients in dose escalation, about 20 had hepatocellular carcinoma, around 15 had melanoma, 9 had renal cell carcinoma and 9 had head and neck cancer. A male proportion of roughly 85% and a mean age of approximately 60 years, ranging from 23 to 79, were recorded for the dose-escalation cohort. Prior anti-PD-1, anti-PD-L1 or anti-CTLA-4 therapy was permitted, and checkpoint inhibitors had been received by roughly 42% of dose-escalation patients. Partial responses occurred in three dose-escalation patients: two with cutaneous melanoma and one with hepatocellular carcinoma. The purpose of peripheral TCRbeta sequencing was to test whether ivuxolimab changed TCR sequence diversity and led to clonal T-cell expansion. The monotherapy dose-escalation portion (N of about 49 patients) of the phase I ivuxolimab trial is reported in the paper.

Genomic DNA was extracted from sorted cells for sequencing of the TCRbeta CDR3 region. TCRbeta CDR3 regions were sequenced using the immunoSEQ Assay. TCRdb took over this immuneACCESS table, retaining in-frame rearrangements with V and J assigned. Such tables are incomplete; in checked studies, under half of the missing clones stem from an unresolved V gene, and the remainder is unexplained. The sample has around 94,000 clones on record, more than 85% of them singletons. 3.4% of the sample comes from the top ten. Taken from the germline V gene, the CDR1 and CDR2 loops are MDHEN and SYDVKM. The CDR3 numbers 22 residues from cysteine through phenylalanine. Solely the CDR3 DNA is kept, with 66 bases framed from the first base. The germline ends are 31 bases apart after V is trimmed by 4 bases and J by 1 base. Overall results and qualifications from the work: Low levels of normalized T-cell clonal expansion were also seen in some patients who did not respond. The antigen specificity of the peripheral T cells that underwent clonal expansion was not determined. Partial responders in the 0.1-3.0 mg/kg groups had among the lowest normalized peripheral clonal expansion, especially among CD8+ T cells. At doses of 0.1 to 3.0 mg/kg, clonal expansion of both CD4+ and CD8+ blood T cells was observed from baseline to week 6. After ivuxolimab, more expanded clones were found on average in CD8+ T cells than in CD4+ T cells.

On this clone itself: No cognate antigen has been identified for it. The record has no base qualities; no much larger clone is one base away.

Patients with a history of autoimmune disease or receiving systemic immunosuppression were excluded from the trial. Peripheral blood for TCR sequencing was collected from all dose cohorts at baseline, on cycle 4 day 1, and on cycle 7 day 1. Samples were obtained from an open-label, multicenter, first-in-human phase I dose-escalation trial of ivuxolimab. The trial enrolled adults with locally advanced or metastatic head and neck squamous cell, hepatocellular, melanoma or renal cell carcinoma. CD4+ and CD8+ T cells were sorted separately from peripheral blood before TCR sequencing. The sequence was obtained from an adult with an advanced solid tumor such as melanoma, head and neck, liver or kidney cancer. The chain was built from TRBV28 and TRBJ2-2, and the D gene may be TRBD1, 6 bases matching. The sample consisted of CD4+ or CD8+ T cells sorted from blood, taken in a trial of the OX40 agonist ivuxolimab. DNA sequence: TGTGCCAGCAGTTCCGCCGGTACAGGGTACCCCACTAGATCCATGAACACCGGGGAGCTGTTTTTT. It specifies CASSSAGTGYPTRSMNTGELFF.